This T cell receptor (beta chain) was recorded in a study of shared clonotypes between healthy human individuals. The CDR3 is made up of 17 amino acids. Germline V gene data show CDR1 as MRHNA and CDR2 as SNTAGT. V lost 4 bases and J lost 4, with 21 bases in between. All of the donors resided in Nashville, Tennessee, and each was a Caucasian adult. Method: immunoSEQ multiplex PCR; TCRdb's copy keeps in-frame clones and lacks some. The sample has 97,000 or so clones, about 45% seen once. V is TRBV6-4 and J is TRBJ2-3, with D possibly being TRBD1 or TRBD2 (6 bases each). Sequenced: PBMCs. The sequence derives from a woman between 35 and 50 years old in good health. Some clones in this sample may be carry-over from other donors' samples. CDR3 bases: TGTGCCAGCAGTGGGCGATGGGGGGCGGCCAGAGCAGATACGCAGTATTTT. Translated, it gives CASSGRWGAARADTQYF.